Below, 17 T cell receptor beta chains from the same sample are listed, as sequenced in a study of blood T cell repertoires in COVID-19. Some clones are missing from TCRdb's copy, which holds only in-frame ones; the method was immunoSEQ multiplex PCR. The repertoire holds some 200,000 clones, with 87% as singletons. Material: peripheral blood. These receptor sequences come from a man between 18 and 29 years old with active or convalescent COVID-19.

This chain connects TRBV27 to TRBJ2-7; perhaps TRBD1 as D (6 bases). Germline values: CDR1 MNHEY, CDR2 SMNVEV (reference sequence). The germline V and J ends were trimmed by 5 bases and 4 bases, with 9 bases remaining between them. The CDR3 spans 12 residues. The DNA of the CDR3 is TGTGCCAGCAGTCACACAGGGTACGAGCAGTACTTC. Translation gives CASSHTGYEQYF.

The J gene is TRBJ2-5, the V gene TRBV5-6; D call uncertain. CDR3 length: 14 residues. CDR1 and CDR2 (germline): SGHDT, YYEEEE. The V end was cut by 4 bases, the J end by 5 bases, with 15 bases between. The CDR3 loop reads CASSGLNLQETQYF. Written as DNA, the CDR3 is TGTGCCAGCAGCGGTTTGAACCTACAGGAGACCCAGTACTTC. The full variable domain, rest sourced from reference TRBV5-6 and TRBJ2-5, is DAGVTQSPTHLIKTRGQQVTLRCSPKSGHDTVSWYQQALGQGPQFIFQYYEEEERQRGNFPDRFSGHQFPNYSSELNVNALLLGDSALYLCASSGLNLQETQYFGPGTRLLVL.

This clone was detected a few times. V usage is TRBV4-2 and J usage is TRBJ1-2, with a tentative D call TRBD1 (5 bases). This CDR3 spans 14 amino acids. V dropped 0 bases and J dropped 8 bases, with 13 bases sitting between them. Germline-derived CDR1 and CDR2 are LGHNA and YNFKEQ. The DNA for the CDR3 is TGTGCCAGCAGCCAAGATATGGCAGGGATGGGCTACACCTTC. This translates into CASSQDMAGMGYTF.

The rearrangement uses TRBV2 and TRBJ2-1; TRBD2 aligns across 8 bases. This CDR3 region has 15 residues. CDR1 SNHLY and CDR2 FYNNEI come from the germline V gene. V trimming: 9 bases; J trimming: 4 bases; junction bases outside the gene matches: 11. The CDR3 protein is CASPVGSGRYNEQFF. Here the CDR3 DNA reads TGTGCCAGTCCAGTCGGGAGCGGGAGATACAATGAGCAGTTCTTC.

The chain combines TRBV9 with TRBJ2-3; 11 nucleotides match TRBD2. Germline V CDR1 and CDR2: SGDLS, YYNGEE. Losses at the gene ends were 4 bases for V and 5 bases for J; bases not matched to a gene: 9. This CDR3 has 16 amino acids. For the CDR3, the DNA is TGTGCCAGCAGCCAACAAGGGACTAGCGGCCTAGATACGCAGTATTTT. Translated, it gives CASSQQGTSGLDTQYF.

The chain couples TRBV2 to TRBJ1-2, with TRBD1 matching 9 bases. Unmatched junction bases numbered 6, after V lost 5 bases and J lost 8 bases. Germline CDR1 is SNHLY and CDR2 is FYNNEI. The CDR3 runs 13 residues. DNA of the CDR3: TGTGCCAGCAGTCCCGGGACAGGGTGGGGCTACACCTTC. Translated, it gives CASSPGTGWGYTF.

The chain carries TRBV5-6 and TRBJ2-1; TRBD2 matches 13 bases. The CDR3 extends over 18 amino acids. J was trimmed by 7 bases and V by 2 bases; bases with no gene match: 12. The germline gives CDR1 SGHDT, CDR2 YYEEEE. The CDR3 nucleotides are TGTGCCAGCAGCTTCGGGGTCCCGGGACTAGCGGGACAGAATGAGCAGTTCTTC. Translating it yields CASSFGVPGLAGQNEQFF.

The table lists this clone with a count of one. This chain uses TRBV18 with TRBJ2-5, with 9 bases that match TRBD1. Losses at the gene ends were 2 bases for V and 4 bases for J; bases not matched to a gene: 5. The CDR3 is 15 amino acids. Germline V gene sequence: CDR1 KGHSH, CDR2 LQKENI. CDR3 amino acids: CASSPTGGARETQYF. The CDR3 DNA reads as TGTGCCAGCTCACCAACAGGGGGCGCGAGAGAGACCCAGTACTTC.

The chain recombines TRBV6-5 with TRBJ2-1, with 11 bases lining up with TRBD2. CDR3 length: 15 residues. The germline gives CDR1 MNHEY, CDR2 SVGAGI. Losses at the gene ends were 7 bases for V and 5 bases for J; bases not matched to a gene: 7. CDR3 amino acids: CASTRPGLADNEQFF. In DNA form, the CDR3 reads TGTGCCAGCACCCGCCCGGGACTAGCGGACAATGAGCAGTTCTTC.

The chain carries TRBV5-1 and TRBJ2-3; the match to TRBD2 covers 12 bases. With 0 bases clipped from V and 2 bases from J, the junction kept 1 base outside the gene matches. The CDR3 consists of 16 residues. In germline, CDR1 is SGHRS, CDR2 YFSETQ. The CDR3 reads CASSLASGGATDTQYF. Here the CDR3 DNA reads TGCGCCAGCAGCTTGGCTAGCGGGGGGGCCACAGATACGCAGTATTTT.

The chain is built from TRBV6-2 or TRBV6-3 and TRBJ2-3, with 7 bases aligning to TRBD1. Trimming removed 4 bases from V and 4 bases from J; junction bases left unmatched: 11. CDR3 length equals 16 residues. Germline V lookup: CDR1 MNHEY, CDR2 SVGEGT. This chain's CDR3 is CASSCDRDSEADTQYF. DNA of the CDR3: TGTGCCAGCAGTTGTGACCGGGACAGTGAAGCAGATACGCAGTATTTT.

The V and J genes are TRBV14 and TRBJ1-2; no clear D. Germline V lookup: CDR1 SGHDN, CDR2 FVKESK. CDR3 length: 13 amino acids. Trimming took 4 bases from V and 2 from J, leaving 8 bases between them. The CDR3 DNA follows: TGTGCCAGCAGCCGGGCCCCGAACTATGGCTACACCTTC. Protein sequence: CASSRAPNYGYTF.

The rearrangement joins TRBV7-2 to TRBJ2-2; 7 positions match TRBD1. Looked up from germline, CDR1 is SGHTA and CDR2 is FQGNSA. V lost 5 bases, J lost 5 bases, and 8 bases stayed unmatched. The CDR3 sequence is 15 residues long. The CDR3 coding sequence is TGTGCCAGCAGCAGGGGGCGAAGTGGGACCGGGGAGCTGTTTTTT. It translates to CASSRGRSGTGELFF.

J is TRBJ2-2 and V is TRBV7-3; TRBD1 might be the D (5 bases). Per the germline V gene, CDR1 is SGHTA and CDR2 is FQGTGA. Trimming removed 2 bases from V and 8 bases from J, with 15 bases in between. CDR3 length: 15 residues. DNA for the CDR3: TGTGCCAGCAGCTTATTGGGGCAGGCGGAGGGGGAGCTGTTTTTT. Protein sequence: CASSLLGQAEGELFF.

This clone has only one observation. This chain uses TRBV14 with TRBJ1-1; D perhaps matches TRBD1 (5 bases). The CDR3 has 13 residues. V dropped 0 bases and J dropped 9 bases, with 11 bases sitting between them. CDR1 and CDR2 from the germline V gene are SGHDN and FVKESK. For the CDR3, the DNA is TGTGCCAGCAGCCAAGATCACGGGACTCAAGCTTTCTTT. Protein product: CASSQDHGTQAFF.

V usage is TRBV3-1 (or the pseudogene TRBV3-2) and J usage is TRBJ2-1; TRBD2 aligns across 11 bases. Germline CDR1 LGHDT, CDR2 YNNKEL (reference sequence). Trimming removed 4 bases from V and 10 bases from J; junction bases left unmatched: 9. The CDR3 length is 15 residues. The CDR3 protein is CASSLDSGGAKEQFF. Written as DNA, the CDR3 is TGTGCCAGCAGCCTGGATAGCGGGGGGGCGAAGGAGCAGTTCTTC.

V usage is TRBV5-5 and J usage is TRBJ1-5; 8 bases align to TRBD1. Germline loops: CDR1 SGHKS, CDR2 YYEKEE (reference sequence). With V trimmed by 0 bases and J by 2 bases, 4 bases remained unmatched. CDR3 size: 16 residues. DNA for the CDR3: TGTGCCAGCAGCTTGGACGGACAGGGCGGCAATCAGCCCCAGCATTTT. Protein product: CASSLDGQGGNQPQHF.